Below, one T cell receptor beta chain is given with its context. The entry originates in a study of blood T cells in healthy people across ages. In germline, CDR1 is DFQATT, CDR2 SNEGSKA (reference sequence). The CDR3 covers 15 residues. J gave up 5 bases and V 5 bases, and 9 bases lay outside the gene matches. Primers used in a second PCR of about 7 to 12 cycles were a sample-barcoded 5' primer and a J-beta primer mix. A 12-random-nucleotide template-switch adaptor tagged each cDNA molecule. MiXCR was run by TCRdb on the 5' RACE reads, yielding one entry per CDR3 protein. This table holds about 830,000 distinct CDR3 sequences, 58% found once. The authors drew 7.5 to 10 milliliters of peripheral blood from each donor.

The genes are TRBV20-1 and TRBJ2-5; TRBD2 agrees at 12 bases. The sequenced sample was blood. This TCR derives from a young man in good health. This CDR3 reads CSAASGGALIETQYF. CDR3 bases: TGCAGTGCTGCTAGCGGGGGGGCCTTAATCGAGACCCAGTACTTC.